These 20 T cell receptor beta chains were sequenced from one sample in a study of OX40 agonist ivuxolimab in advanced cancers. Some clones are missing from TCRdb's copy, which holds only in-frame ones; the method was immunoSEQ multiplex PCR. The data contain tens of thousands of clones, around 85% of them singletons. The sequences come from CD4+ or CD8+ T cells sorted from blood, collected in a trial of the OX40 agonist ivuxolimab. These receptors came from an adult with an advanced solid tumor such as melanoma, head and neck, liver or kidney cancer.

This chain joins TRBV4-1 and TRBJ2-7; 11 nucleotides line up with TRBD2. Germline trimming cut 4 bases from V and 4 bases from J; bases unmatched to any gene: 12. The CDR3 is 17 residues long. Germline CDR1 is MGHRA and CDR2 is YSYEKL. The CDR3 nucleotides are TGCGCCAGCAGCCCGTCCTCCCGGGCTAGCGGGAGGTACGAGCAGTACTTC. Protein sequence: CASSPSSRASGRYEQYF.

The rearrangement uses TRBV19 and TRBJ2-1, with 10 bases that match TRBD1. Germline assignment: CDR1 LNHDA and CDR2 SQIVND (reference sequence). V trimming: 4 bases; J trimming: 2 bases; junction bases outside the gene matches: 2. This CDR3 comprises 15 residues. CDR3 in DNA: TGTGCCAGTAGTAGACAGGGGGCTCCCTACAATGAGCAGTTCTTC. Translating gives CASSRQGAPYNEQFF.

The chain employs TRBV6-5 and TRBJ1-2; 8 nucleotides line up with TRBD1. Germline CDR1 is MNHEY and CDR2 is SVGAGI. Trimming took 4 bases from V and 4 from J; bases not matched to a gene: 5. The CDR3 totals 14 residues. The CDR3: CASSSPGTGYGYTF. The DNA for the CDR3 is TGTGCCAGCAGTTCTCCCGGGACAGGCTATGGCTACACCTTC.

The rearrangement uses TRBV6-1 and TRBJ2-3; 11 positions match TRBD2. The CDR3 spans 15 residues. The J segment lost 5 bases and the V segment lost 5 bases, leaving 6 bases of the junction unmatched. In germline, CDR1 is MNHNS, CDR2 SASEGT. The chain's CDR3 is CASSTLAGGGDTQYF. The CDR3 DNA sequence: TGTGCCAGCAGTACCCTAGCGGGAGGTGGAGATACGCAGTATTTT.

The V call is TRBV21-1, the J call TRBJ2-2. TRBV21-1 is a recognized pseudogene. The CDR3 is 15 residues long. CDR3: CASSAPRGHTGELFF. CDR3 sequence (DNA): TGTGCCAGCAGCGCCCCTCGGGGGCACACCGGGGAGCTGTTTTTT.

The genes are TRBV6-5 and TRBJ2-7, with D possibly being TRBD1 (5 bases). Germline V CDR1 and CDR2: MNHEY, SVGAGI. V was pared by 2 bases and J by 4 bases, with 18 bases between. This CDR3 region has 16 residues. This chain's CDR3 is CASSYGTPGFVYEQYF. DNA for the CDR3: TGTGCCAGCAGTTACGGCACACCAGGGTTTGTTTACGAGCAGTACTTC.

As DNA, the CDR3 is TGTGCCAGCAGGACAGGCCTTTTGGGGGAAGCTTTCTTT. Encoded protein: CASRTGLLGEAFF. The chain employs TRBV6-4 and TRBJ1-1; D is possibly TRBD1 (6 bases). V was pared by 6 bases and J by 8 bases, with 16 bases between. Germline CDR1 MRHNA, CDR2 SNTAGT. The CDR3 totals 13 residues.

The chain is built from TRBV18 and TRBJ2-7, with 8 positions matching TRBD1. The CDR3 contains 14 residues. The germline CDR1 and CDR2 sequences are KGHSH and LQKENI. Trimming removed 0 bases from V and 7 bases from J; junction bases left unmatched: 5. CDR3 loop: CASSPPGDRGEQYF. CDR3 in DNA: TGTGCCAGCTCACCACCCGGAGACAGGGGAGAGCAGTACTTC.

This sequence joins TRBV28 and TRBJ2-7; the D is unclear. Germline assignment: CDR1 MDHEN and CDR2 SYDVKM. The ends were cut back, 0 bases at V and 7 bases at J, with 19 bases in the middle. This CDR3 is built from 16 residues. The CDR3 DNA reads TGTGCCAGCAGTTTATGGGCGTATCTTCGGTCATCGGAGCAGTACTTC. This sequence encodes CASSLWAYLRSSEQYF.

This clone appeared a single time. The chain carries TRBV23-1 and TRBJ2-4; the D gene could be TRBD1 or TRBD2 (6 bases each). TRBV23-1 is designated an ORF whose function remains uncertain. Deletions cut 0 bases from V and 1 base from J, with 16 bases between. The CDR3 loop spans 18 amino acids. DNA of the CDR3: TGCGCCAGCAGTCAATCCCCCGGGGGCAGCACTGCCAAAAACATTCAGTACTTC. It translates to CASSQSPGGSTAKNIQYF.

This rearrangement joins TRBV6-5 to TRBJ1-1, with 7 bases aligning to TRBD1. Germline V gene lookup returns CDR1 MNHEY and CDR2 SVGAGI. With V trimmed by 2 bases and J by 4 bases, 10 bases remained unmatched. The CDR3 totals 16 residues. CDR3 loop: CASSYPTGKGGTEAFF. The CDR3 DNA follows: TGTGCCAGCAGTTACCCGACAGGGAAAGGAGGCACTGAAGCTTTCTTT.

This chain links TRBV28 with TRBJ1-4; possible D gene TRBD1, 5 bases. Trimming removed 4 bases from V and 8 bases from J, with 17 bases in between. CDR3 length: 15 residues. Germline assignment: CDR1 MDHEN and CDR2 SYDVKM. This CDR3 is CASSSNSGSREKLFF. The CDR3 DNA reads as TGTGCCAGCAGTTCAAATTCAGGGAGTAGAGAAAAACTGTTTTTT. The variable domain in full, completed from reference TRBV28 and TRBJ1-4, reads DVKVTQSSRYLVKRTGEKVFLECVQDMDHENMFWYRQDPGLGLRLIYFSYDVKMKEKGDIPEGYSVSREKKERFSLILESASTNQTSMYLCASSSNSGSREKLFFGSGTQLSVL.

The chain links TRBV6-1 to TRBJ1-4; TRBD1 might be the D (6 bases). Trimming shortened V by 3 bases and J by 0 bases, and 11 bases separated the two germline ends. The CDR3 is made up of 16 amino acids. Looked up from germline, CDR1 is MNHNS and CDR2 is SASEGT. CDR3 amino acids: CASSDRGSTTNEKLFF. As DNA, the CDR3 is TGTGCCAGCAGTGACAGGGGATCTACAACTAATGAAAAACTGTTTTTT.

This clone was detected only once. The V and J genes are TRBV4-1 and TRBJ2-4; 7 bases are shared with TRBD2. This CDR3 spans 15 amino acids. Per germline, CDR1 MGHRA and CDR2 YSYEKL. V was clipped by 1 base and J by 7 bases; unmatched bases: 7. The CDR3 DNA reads TGCGCCAGCAGCCAAGTGTGGGGGGGAGGGAACATTCAGTACTTC. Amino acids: CASSQVWGGGNIQYF.

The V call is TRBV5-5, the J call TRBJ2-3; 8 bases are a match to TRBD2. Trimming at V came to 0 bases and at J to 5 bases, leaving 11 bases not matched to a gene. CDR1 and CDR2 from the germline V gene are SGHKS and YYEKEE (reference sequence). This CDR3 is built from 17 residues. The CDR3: CASSLVRVAGSGDTQYF. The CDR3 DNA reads TGTGCCAGCAGCTTGGTCCGGGTAGCGGGATCCGGAGATACGCAGTATTTT.

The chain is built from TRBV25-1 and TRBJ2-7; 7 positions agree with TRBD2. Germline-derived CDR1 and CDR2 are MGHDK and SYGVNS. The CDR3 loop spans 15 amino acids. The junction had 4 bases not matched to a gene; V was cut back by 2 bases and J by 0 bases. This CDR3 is CASSEMWGGSYEQYF. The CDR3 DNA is TGTGCCAGCAGTGAAATGTGGGGGGGCTCCTACGAGCAGTACTTC.

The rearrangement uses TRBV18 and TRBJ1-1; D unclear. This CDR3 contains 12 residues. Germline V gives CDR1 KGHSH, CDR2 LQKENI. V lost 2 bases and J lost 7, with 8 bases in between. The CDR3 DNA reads TGTGCCAGCTCACCATTCGGACGTGAAGCTTTCTTT. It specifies CASSPFGREAFF.

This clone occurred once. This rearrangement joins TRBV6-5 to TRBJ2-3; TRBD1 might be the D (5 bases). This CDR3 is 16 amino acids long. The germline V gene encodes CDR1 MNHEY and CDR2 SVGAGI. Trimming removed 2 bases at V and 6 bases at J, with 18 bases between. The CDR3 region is CASSYRTSPGLDTQYF. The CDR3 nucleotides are TGTGCCAGCAGTTACAGGACGAGTCCAGGGTTGGATACGCAGTATTTT.

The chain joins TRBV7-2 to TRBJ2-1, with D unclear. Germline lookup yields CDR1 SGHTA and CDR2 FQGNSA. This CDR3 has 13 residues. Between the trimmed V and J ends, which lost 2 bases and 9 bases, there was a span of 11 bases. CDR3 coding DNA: TGTGCCAGCAGCTTAACCACGGCTGGTGAGCAGTTCTTC. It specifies CASSLTTAGEQFF.

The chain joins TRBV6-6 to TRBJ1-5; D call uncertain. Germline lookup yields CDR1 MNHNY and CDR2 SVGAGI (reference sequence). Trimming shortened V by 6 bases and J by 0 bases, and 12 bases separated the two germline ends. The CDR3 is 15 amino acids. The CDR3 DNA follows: TGTGCCAGCAGCCGCGGGGTCGATAGCAATCAGCCCCAGCATTTT. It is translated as CASSRGVDSNQPQHF.